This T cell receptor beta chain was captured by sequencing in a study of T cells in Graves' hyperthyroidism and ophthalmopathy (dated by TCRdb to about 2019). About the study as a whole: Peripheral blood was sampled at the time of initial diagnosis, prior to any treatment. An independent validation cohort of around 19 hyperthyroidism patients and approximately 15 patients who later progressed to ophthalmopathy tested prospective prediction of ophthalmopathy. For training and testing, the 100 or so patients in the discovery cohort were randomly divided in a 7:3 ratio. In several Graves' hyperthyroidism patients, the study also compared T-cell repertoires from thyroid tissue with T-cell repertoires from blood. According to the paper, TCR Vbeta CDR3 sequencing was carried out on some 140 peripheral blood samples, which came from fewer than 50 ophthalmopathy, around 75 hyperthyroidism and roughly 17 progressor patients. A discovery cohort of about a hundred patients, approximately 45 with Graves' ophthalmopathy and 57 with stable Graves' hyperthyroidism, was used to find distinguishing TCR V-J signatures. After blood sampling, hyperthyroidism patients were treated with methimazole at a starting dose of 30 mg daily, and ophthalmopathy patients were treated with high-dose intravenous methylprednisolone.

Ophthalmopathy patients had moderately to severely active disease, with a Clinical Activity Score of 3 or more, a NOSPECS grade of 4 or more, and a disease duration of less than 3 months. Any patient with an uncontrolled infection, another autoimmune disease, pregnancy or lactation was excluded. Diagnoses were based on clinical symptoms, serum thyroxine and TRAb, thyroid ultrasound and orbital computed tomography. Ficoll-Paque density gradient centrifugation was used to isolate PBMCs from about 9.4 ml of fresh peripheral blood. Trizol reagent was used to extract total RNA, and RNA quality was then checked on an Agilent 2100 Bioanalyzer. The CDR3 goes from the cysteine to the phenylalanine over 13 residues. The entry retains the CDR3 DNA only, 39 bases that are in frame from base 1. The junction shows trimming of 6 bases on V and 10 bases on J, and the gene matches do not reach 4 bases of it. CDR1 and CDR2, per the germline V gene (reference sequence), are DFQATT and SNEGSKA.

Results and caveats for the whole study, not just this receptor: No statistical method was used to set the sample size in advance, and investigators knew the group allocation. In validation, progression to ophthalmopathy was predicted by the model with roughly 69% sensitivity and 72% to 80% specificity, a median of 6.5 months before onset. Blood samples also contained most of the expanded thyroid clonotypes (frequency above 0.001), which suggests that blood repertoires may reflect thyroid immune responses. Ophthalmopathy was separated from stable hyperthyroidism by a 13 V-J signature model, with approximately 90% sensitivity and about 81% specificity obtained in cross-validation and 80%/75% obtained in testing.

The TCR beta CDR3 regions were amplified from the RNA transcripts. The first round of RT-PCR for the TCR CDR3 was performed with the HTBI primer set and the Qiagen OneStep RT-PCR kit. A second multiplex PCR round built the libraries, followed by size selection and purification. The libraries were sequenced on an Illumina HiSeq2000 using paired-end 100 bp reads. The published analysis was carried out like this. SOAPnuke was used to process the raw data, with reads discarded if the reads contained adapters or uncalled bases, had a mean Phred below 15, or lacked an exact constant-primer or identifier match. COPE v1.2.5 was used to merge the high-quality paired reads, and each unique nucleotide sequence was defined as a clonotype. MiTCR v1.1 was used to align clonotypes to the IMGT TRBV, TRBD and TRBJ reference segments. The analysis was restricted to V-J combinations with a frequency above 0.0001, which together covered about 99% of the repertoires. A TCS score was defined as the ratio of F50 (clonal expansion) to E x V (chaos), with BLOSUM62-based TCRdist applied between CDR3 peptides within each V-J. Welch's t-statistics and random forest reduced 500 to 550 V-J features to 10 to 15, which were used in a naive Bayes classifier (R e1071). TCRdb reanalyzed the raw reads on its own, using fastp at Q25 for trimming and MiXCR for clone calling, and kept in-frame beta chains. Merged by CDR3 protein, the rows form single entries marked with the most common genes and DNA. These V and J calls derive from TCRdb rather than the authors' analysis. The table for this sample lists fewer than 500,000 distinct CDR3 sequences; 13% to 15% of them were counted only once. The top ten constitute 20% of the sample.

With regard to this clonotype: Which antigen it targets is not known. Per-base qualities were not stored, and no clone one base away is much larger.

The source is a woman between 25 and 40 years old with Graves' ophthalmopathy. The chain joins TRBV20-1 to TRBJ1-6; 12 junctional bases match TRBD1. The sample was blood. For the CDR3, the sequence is CSAGTGGPSPLHF. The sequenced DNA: TGCAGTGCCGGGACAGGGGGCCCGTCACCCCTCCACTTT.